This note documents a single T cell receptor beta chain sequence. As yet, its antigen is unknown. The sort gate was single viable CD3+CD4+CD8-CD45RO+ cells for memory CD4+ T cells. This entry is derived from a study of memory CD4+ T cells and cytomegalovirus serostatus. Study details: Of the healthy Belgian adults, 9 were CMV seropositive and 24 seronegative.

Study-level points and caveats: CMV serostatus prediction reached median AUC approximately 0.95, or 0.91 with US-trained model.

The CDR3 is made up of 11 amino acids. Germline V lookup: CDR1 DFQATT, CDR2 SNEGSKA (reference sequence). V lost 0 bases and J lost 7, with 4 bases in between. TCRdb keeps only in-frame clones here, not all; method: immunoSEQ multiplex PCR. The table has about 82,000 clones, 65% to 85% seen once; the top ten hold around 0.78%. This TCR came from an adult in good health and CMV-seronegative. The chain uses TRBV20-1 and TRBJ1-5; D call uncertain. Sequencing was performed on memory CD4+ T cells from blood. The CDR3 spells CSARDGQPQHF. Written as DNA, the CDR3 is TGCAGTGCTAGAGATGGGCAGCCCCAGCATTTT.